This T cell receptor beta chain was documented in a study of patients and donors after allogeneic stem cell transplantation. TCRdb re-derived calls from the RT-PCR reads in MiXCR, one entry per CDR3 protein. The sample consists of 150,000 or so distinct CDR3 sequences, 24% of them appearing once. CDR3 length: 15 residues. Per germline, CDR1 MNHEY and CDR2 SVGAGI. V was cut by 0 bases and J by 6 bases, with 12 bases left in between. This TCR came from a human donor who was either an allogeneic HSCT recipient or a stem cell or donor lymphocyte infusion donor (not recorded which). It is not recorded whose cells these are; they may come from a transplant donor. Sequencing was performed on blood, either unsorted or a sorted T cell fraction (not recorded which). The J gene is TRBJ2-1, the V gene TRBV6-5; D may be TRBD1 (6 bases). The CDR3 DNA reads TGTGCCAGCAGTTACTCTGGACAGAGGGGCAATGAGCAGTTCTTC. This encodes CASSYSGQRGNEQFF.